This TCR beta chain was captured in a study of OX40 agonist ivuxolimab in advanced cancers. Regarding the complete study: Ivuxolimab, which targeted the costimulatory receptor OX40 (CD134), was an agonistic, fully human IgG2 monoclonal antibody. Of the approximately 50 dose-escalation patients, hepatocellular carcinoma was present in about 20, melanoma in approximately 15, renal cell carcinoma in 9 and head and neck cancer in 9. Intravenous ivuxolimab was administered to patients every 2 weeks at six dose levels: 0.01, 0.1, 0.3, 1.5, 3 and 10 mg/kg. The purpose of peripheral TCRbeta sequencing was to test whether ivuxolimab changed TCR sequence diversity and led to clonal T-cell expansion. Prior anti-PD-1, anti-PD-L1 or anti-CTLA-4 therapy was permitted, and 40% of dose-escalation patients had received checkpoint inhibitors. The paper describes the monotherapy dose-escalation part (N ≈ 52 patients) of the phase I trial of ivuxolimab. Partial responses occurred in three dose-escalation patients: two with cutaneous melanoma and one with hepatocellular carcinoma. The dose-escalation cohort was roughly 87% male with a mean age of around 62 years, ranging from 23 to 79.

To sequence the TCRbeta CDR3 region, genomic DNA was isolated from the sorted cells. TCRbeta CDR3 regions were sequenced using the immunoSEQ Assay. Sourced from immuneACCESS, this table was stored by TCRdb with only in-frame sequences that have V and J called. A share of the clones is absent; for the studies checked, an unresolved V gene accounts for under half, and the remainder has no known explanation. Within this sample are tens of thousands of clones, with approximately 90% of them counted one time only. Approximately 4% of the sample is held by the ten biggest clonotypes. Patients with a history of autoimmune disease or receiving systemic immunosuppression were excluded from the trial. In every dose cohort, peripheral blood was drawn for TCR sequencing at baseline, cycle 4 day 1, and cycle 7 day 1. The samples were taken from a phase I, first-in-human, multicenter, open-label dose-escalation trial of ivuxolimab. Adults with locally advanced or metastatic melanoma, renal cell carcinoma, hepatocellular carcinoma or head and neck squamous cell carcinoma were enrolled in the trial. Before TCR sequencing, CD4+ T cells and CD8+ T cells from peripheral blood were sorted into separate populations.

Findings and caveats that apply to the study as a whole: After ivuxolimab, CD8+ T cells had more expanded clones than CD4+ T cells on average. Clonal expansion of both CD4+ and CD8+ blood T cells was observed from baseline to week 6 at doses 0.1 to 3.0 mg/kg. The antigen specificity of the clonally expanded peripheral T cells was not determined. In the 0.1-3.0 mg/kg groups, partial responders were among the patients with the lowest normalized peripheral clonal expansion, particularly in CD8+ T cells. Low levels of normalized T-cell clonal expansion were also shown by some nonresponding patients.

For this clone: The antigen it binds to is not known. Within one base of it there is no much larger clone, and no base qualities were kept.

The receptor was derived from an adult with an advanced solid tumor such as melanoma, head and neck, liver or kidney cancer. The sample here was CD4+ or CD8+ T cells sorted from blood, taken in a trial of the OX40 agonist ivuxolimab.

The CDR3 reads as follows: CASSIGGGQPQHF. The sequenced DNA is TGTGCCAGTAGTATAGGCGGGGGGCAGCCCCAGCATTTT. Recombination linked TRBV19 to TRBJ1-5; the D region possibly corresponds to TRBD1 (5 bases align). V sheds 1 base and J sheds 7 bases, leaving 8 bases between their ends. Its CDR3 holds 13 amino acids, cysteine through phenylalanine. The kept DNA is CDR3 alone, 39 bases in frame from the first base. The CDR1 and CDR2 encoded by the germline V gene (reference sequence) are LNHDA and SQIVND. With the portions outside the CDR3 filled from the reference TRBV19 and TRBJ1-5 genes, the complete variable region becomes DGGITQSPKYLFRKEGQNVTLSCEQNLNHDAMYWYRQDPGQGLRLIYYSQIVNDFQKGDIAEGYSVSREKKESFPLTVTSAQKNPTAFYLCASSIGGGQPQHFGDGTRLSIL.